These 18 T cell receptor beta chains originate from one sample sequenced in a study of blood T cell repertoires in COVID-19. Clones were read by immunoSEQ multiplex PCR, and TCRdb kept only the in-frame ones, dropping some. Found here are 50,000 or so clones, approximately 83% of them singletons; the top ten hold about 59%. Sequencing was done on a sample of peripheral blood. The receptors derive from a man in his 70s with acute or convalescent COVID-19.

V usage is TRBV28 and J usage is TRBJ1-1, with D possibly TRBD1 on 6 matching bases. V was pared by 4 bases and J by 5 bases, with 14 bases between. CDR1 MDHEN and CDR2 SYDVKM come from the germline V gene. This CDR3 spans 14 amino acids. CDR3 nucleotide sequence: TGTGCCAGCAGTTCACAGGGTACCGGGACTGAAGCTTTCTTT. Protein sequence: CASSSQGTGTEAFF.

The chain recombines TRBV10-3 with TRBJ2-1, with no clear D. The germline CDR1 and CDR2 sequences are ENHRY and SYGVKD. CDR3 length: 14 residues. V was cut by 2 bases and J by 0 bases, with 5 bases left in between. In DNA, the CDR3 is TGTGCCATCAGTGAGGCTAGCTCCTACAATGAGCAGTTCTTC. Amino acid sequence: CAISEASSYNEQFF.

This chain links TRBV5-1 with TRBJ2-7, with TRBD1 identical over 9 bases. Germline CDR1 is SGHRS and CDR2 is YFSETQ. This CDR3 is built from 14 residues. V trimming: 7 bases; J trimming: 2 bases; junction bases outside the gene matches: 7. The CDR3 reads CASSPGQGPYEQYF. The CDR3 DNA reads as TGCGCCAGCTCCCCGGGACAGGGCCCCTACGAGCAGTACTTC.

This chain uses TRBV9 with TRBJ1-2; 10 bases are shared with TRBD1. CDR1 and CDR2 from the germline V gene are SGDLS and YYNGEE. The CDR3 is 17 amino acids. The V gene end was trimmed by 4 bases and the J gene end by 4 bases; junction bases not matched to a gene: 13. CDR3 in amino acids: CASSLRQGARLGYGYTF. CDR3 DNA sequence: TGTGCCAGCAGCCTTAGACAGGGGGCGAGACTAGGCTATGGCTACACCTTC.

V gene TRBV5-6 combines with J gene TRBJ2-4, with D hard to call. V was clipped by 4 bases and J by 0 bases, with 14 bases between them. Looked up from germline, CDR1 is SGHDT and CDR2 is YYEEEE. The CDR3 consists of 16 residues. The CDR3 region has the DNA TGTGCCAGCAGCGTGGGCCCCAGGCTAGCCAAAAACATTCAGTACTTC. It encodes CASSVGPRLAKNIQYF. The complete variable domain, with remaining parts taken from reference TRBV5-6 and TRBJ2-4, reads DAGVTQSPTHLIKTRGQQVTLRCSPKSGHDTVSWYQQALGQGPQFIFQYYEEEERQRGNFPDRFSGHQFPNYSSELNVNALLLGDSALYLCASSVGPRLAKNIQYFGAGTRLSVL.

The V call is TRBV3-1 (or the pseudogene TRBV3-2), the J call TRBJ1-3; D perhaps matches TRBD1 (5 bases). V was clipped by 1 base and J by 4 bases, with 8 bases between them. This CDR3 spans 14 amino acids. The germline V gene has CDR1 LGHDT and CDR2 YNNKEL (reference sequence). The CDR3 reads CASSQVQAGNTIYF. DNA for the CDR3: TGTGCCAGCAGCCAAGTACAGGCAGGAAACACCATATATTTT.

This rearrangement joins TRBV7-2 to TRBJ2-7; TRBD2 aligns across 8 bases. The germline CDR1 and CDR2 sequences are SGHTA and FQGNSA. Trimming cost V 7 bases and J 2 bases; bases outside gene matches: 10. This CDR3 is 15 amino acids long. In nucleotides, the CDR3 is TGTGCCAGCAAGAGGGCGGGAGGTCGGGCCTACGAGCAGTACTTC. Translating it yields CASKRAGGRAYEQYF.

The V call is TRBV5-8, the J call TRBJ2-1; 7 bases are a match to TRBD1. The CDR3 length is 15 residues. Germline V gene sequence: CDR1 SGHTS, CDR2 YDEGEE. V was pared by 0 bases and J by 3 bases, with 3 bases of the junction left unmatched. CDR3 residues: CASSLGRGFYNEQFF. The DNA of the CDR3 is TGTGCCAGCAGCTTGGGCAGGGGGTTCTACAATGAGCAGTTCTTC.

This chain links TRBV18 with TRBJ2-7, with a tentative D call TRBD1 (6 bases). The CDR3 contains 13 residues. V was shortened by 3 bases and J by 3 bases, with 9 bases between the two germline ends. Germline CDR1 and CDR2: KGHSH and LQKENI. CDR3 nucleotide sequence: TGTGCCAGCTCACCGTCACAGGGCTACGAGCAGTACTTC. It encodes CASSPSQGYEQYF.

The rearrangement joins TRBV3-1 (or the pseudogene TRBV3-2) to TRBJ1-1; TRBD1 matches 7 bases. The germline CDR1 and CDR2 sequences are LGHDT and YNNKEL (reference sequence). V was clipped by 0 bases and J by 0 bases; unmatched bases: 7. CDR3 length: 17 amino acids. CDR3 nucleotide sequence: TGTGCCAGCAGCCAAGAAGGGCGTCAGGGGGTGAACACTGAAGCTTTCTTT. It encodes CASSQEGRQGVNTEAFF.

The chain couples TRBV5-6 to TRBJ2-1; no firm D call. CDR1 and CDR2 (germline): SGHDT, YYEEEE. The V gene lost 3 bases and the J gene lost 6 bases, with 7 bases spanning the gap. This CDR3 is built from 12 residues. In DNA form, the CDR3 reads TGTGCCAGCAGCTCCCCCTCCAATGAGCAGTTCTTC. It codes for CASSSPSNEQFF. Combining the CDR3 with reference TRBV5-6 and TRBJ2-1 gives the whole variable domain DAGVTQSPTHLIKTRGQQVTLRCSPKSGHDTVSWYQQALGQGPQFIFQYYEEEERQRGNFPDRFSGHQFPNYSSELNVNALLLGDSALYLCASSSPSNEQFFGPGTRLTVL.

The chain carries TRBV28 and TRBJ2-1; D possibly corresponds to TRBD2 (6 bases). Germline V gives CDR1 MDHEN, CDR2 SYDVKM. This CDR3 contains 14 residues. Trimming removed 5 bases from V and 10 bases from J, with 18 bases in between. The CDR3 sequence is CASSPLREREEQFF. Written as DNA, the CDR3 is TGTGCCAGCAGTCCCCTCCGCGAACGGGAGGAGCAGTTCTTC.

The chain is built from TRBV6-1 and TRBJ1-5; TRBD1 might be the D (5 bases). Germline CDR1 is MNHNS and CDR2 is SASEGT. The CDR3 is made up of 16 amino acids. The germline V and J ends were trimmed by 2 bases and 0 bases, with 11 bases remaining between them. The CDR3 DNA follows: TGTGCCAGCAGTGAATTCGACAGTTATAGCAATCAGCCCCAGCATTTT. Translated, it gives CASSEFDSYSNQPQHF.

V and J are TRBV5-1 and TRBJ2-7, with 8 bases aligning to TRBD1. This CDR3 spans 15 amino acids. Germline V gene data show CDR1 as SGHRS and CDR2 as YFSETQ. V shed 0 bases, J shed 4 bases, and the junction held 6 bases outside the gene matches. The chain's CDR3 is CASSLDGQGFYEQYF. The CDR3 DNA follows: TGCGCCAGCAGCTTGGATGGACAGGGATTTTACGAGCAGTACTTC.

The chain joins TRBV27 to TRBJ1-2, with 8 bases fitting TRBD1. Germline loops: CDR1 MNHEY, CDR2 SMNVEV (reference sequence). J was trimmed by 8 bases and V by 8 bases; bases with no gene match: 16. There are 15 residues in the CDR3. CDR3 DNA: TGTGCCAGCCCGACGCCCAGCACAGGGGGTGGGGGCTACACCTTC. Protein: CASPTPSTGGGGYTF.

In this sample, this clone turned up once. V and J are TRBV30 and TRBJ1-4; perhaps TRBD1 as D (6 bases). Between the trimmed V and J ends, which lost 1 base and 15 bases, there was a span of 12 bases. The CDR3 contains 11 residues. Germline CDR1 GTSNPN, CDR2 SVGIG (reference sequence). Written as DNA, the CDR3 is TGTGCCTGGAGTGGAACCGGGACATTGTTTTTT. Translating it yields CAWSGTGTLFF.

This rearrangement joins TRBV7-8 to TRBJ1-5, with D tentatively TRBD1 (6 bases). Germline CDR1 SGHVS, CDR2 FQNEAQ. The CDR3 runs 14 residues. The V and J ends lost 1 base and 7 bases respectively, with 11 bases between them. CDR3 nucleotide sequence: TGTGCCAGCAGCTTAGAGGGGGAAATGCAGCCCCAGCATTTT. Protein sequence: CASSLEGEMQPQHF.

This rearrangement joins TRBV7-9 to TRBJ1-2, with D possibly TRBD1 on 6 matching bases. V was pared by 1 base and J by 4 bases, with 10 bases between. The CDR3 length is 14 residues. The V gene's germline CDR1 is SEHNR and CDR2 FQNEAQ (reference sequence). CDR3 bases: TGTGCCAGCAGCTTAGGGGGGCCTGGCTATGGCTACACCTTC. It yields the protein CASSLGGPGYGYTF.